This note documents a single T cell receptor beta chain sequence. This entry is derived from a study of blood T cell repertoires in COVID-19. Overall study: Sites in the United States, Italy and Spain provided acute and convalescent COVID-19 samples. T cells, B-cell-depleted T cells, or PBMCs provided the cDNA or gDNA that served as material.

Original methodology: The authors estimated nucleated cell counts from reference gene primer amplification. TCRdb's copy holds only in-frame clones and misses some; the assay was immunoSEQ multiplex PCR. V and J calls and clone size are given by that table; D and trimming were obtained from the DNA. Here the sample spans 110,000 to 150,000 clones, 80% to 90% being singletons. The CDR3 has 13 amino acids. V was trimmed by 2 bases and J by 1 base, leaving 6 bases between them. Germline assignment: CDR1 SGDLS and CDR2 YYNGEE. This TCR was recovered from a man in his 60s with active or convalescent COVID-19. The chain links TRBV9 to TRBJ1-1; D unresolved. Sequencing was performed on peripheral blood. CDR3 DNA sequence: TGTGCCAGCAGCGTGGAGGGGAACACTGAAGCTTTCTTT. This encodes CASSVEGNTEAFF.